The clone carrying this TCR beta chain appeared a single time. What it binds is not known. The cohort excluded patients with autoimmune disease history or systemic immunosuppression. The data were obtained in a study of OX40 agonist ivuxolimab in advanced cancers. Whole-study context: Previous treatment with anti-PD-1, anti-PD-L1 or anti-CTLA-4 therapy was allowed; under 50% had received some. General observations from the study: Normalized expansion of T-cell clones was also low for some nonresponders.

The CDR3 spans 15 residues. Trimming cost V 5 bases and J 4 bases; bases outside gene matches: 7. CDR1 is MGHRA and CDR2 is YSYEKL in the germline V gene. Method: immunoSEQ multiplex PCR; TCRdb's copy keeps in-frame clones and lacks some. The table records tens of thousands of clones, 75% to 90% of them present only once. The sequence derives from an adult with an advanced solid tumor such as melanoma, head and neck, liver or kidney cancer. V gene TRBV4-1 combines with J gene TRBJ2-2; 7 bases line up with TRBD2. The sample here was CD4+ or CD8+ T cells sorted from blood, taken in a trial of the OX40 agonist ivuxolimab. The CDR3 DNA follows: TGCGCCAGCAGCGGGGCAACGGGGGGCACCGGGGAGCTGTTTTTT. It codes for CASSGATGGTGELFF.